This T cell receptor beta chain appears in the sequencing data of a study of cytomegalovirus exposure and HLA in healthy donors. The PCR had 60 Vbeta and 13 Jbeta primers. Method: immunoSEQ multiplex PCR; TCRdb's copy keeps in-frame clones and lacks some. The sample comprises about 130,000 clones, around 85% of which are singletons, and under 7% rests with the top ten. Sequencing used PBMCs. This clonotype was obtained from a woman aged 25 to 45 in good health and CMV-seropositive.

The CDR3 DNA sequence: TGTGCCAGCAGTTTCGTGACAGGGGCAGAGTTCTTC. Translating gives CASSFVTGAEFF. V usage is TRBV6-6 and J usage is TRBJ2-1; 8 nucleotides agree with TRBD1. The CDR3 loop spans 12 amino acids. The trim removed 4 bases at V and 14 bases at J, leaving 7 bases unmatched. Germline CDR1 MNHNY, CDR2 SVGAGI (reference sequence).